What follows describes a single T cell receptor (beta chain). These data originate in a study of cytomegalovirus exposure and HLA in healthy donors. With 60 Vbeta and 13 Jbeta primers, the PCR was carried out. Sequenced by immunoSEQ multiplex PCR; TCRdb stores in-frame clones only, minus some. The sample consists of roughly 130,000 clones, more than 80% of them appearing once. The V gene's germline CDR1 is MNHNY and CDR2 SVGAGI (reference sequence). V was pared by 7 bases and J by 5 bases, with 9 bases between. The CDR3 contains 12 residues. The clonotype originates from a man in his forties in good health and CMV-seronegative. This chain uses TRBV6-6 with TRBJ1-5; D is unresolved. Sequencing was done on a sample of PBMCs. The CDR3 DNA reads TGTGCCAGCAACGACAATTATCAGCCCCAGCATTTT. Translating gives CASNDNYQPQHF.